These T cell receptor beta chains were read from a single sample in a study of T cells expressing NK-cell markers. TCRdb re-called the 5' RACE reads; one entry per CDR3 protein, DNA not given. This table holds about 160,000 distinct CDR3 sequences. The sequencing sample was made of blood T cells: a sorted CD56 or NKG2C T cell subset, CD4+ or CD8+ T cells, or bulk PBMC T cells (not recorded which). Source of these receptors: a woman between 18 and 70 years old in good health. CDR3s include the opening cysteine and the closing phenylalanine or tryptophan. Fields, in order: J gene, V gene, CDR3 protein.

J gene: TRBJ2-3; V gene: TRBV7-2; CDR3 protein: CASSITSAADTQYF
J gene: TRBJ2-4; V gene: TRBV24-1; CDR3 protein: CATSDSAGWNIQYF
J gene: TRBJ1-1; V gene: TRBV6-5; CDR3 protein: CASSYSLRTENTEAFF
J gene: TRBJ2-6; V gene: TRBV12-3/TRBV12-4; CDR3 protein: CASSLVEKGALTF
J gene: TRBJ2-7; V gene: TRBV5-1; CDR3 protein: CASRPPGPMGEQYF
J gene: TRBJ2-1; V gene: TRBV18; CDR3 protein: CASSPWGTSFLNEQFF
J gene: TRBJ1-2; V gene: TRBV7-9; CDR3 protein: CASSAQFGYTF
J gene: TRBJ2-1; V gene: TRBV11-2; CDR3 protein: CASRVTGVNEQFF
J gene: TRBJ2-1; V gene: TRBV7-8; CDR3 protein: CASSSYGGASYNEQFF
J gene: TRBJ2-7; V gene: TRBV5-1; CDR3 protein: CASSLNAGPSYEQYF
J gene: TRBJ1-1; V gene: TRBV3-1; CDR3 protein: CASSRGSIAFF
J gene: TRBJ2-1; V gene: TRBV18; CDR3 protein: CASSTERYGQFF
J gene: TRBJ1-1; V gene: TRBV20-1; CDR3 protein: CSASRTGVGEAFF
J gene: TRBJ2-3; V gene: TRBV7-9; CDR3 protein: CASSYSVGDTQYF
J gene: TRBJ2-1; V gene: TRBV7-3; CDR3 protein: CASSSRSSYNEQFF
J gene: TRBJ2-5; V gene: TRBV15; CDR3 protein: CATSNVGSGLTETQYF
J gene: TRBJ2-7; V gene: TRBV6-1; CDR3 protein: CASSEYNAGPEQYF
J gene: TRBJ2-1; V gene: TRBV20-1; CDR3 protein: CSARYGGGGATEQFF
J gene: TRBJ2-5; V gene: TRBV15; CDR3 protein: CATSRDNRQGGTQYF
J gene: TRBJ2-5; V gene: TRBV2; CDR3 protein: CASSVPGMAQYF
J gene: TRBJ1-5; V gene: TRBV9; CDR3 protein: CASSVGPNQPQHF
J gene: TRBJ2-7; V gene: TRBV12-3/TRBV12-4; CDR3 protein: CASSHRDRGTYEQYF
J gene: TRBJ2-7; V gene: TRBV12-3/TRBV12-4; CDR3 protein: CASSRGGYEQYF
J gene: TRBJ2-1; V gene: TRBV9; CDR3 protein: CASSESGGDYNEQFF
J gene: TRBJ2-3; V gene: TRBV6-5; CDR3 protein: CASSYSGATDTQYF
J gene: TRBJ2-7; V gene: TRBV20-1; CDR3 protein: CSAQKAGGLNSEQYF
J gene: TRBJ2-2; V gene: TRBV3-1; CDR3 protein: CASSQGGDGELFF
J gene: TRBJ2-5; V gene: TRBV7-9; CDR3 protein: CASKRGLQETQYF
J gene: TRBJ2-2; V gene: TRBV7-3; CDR3 protein: CASSSSGSAGELFF
J gene: TRBJ2-7; V gene: TRBV5-1; CDR3 protein: CASSLEKAGSGSEQYF
J gene: TRBJ1-1; V gene: TRBV18; CDR3 protein: CASSPPKGVNTEAFF
J gene: TRBJ1-1; V gene: TRBV27; CDR3 protein: CASTLSRRGRITEAFF
J gene: TRBJ1-1; V gene: TRBV21-1; CDR3 protein: CASSKLEVWVEAFF
J gene: TRBJ1-5; V gene: TRBV12-3/TRBV12-4; CDR3 protein: CASSPQGSNQPQHF
J gene: TRBJ2-1; V gene: TRBV20-1; CDR3 protein: CSAEKIRGTRYNEQFF
J gene: TRBJ2-5; V gene: TRBV6-1; CDR3 protein: CASSPGFPSETQYF
J gene: TRBJ1-1; V gene: TRBV12-3/TRBV12-4; CDR3 protein: CASSPPGQGNTEAFF
J gene: TRBJ1-2; V gene: TRBV5-1; CDR3 protein: CASSSRGTGYTF
J gene: TRBJ2-4; V gene: TRBV5-1; CDR3 protein: CASSLAGAKNIQYF
J gene: TRBJ2-5; V gene: TRBV12-3/TRBV12-4; CDR3 protein: CASSLGGNLGETQYF
J gene: TRBJ2-3; V gene: TRBV7-3; CDR3 protein: CASSGTSGGLTDTQYF
J gene: TRBJ2-7; V gene: TRBV7-2; CDR3 protein: CASSALAGVRLRQYF
J gene: TRBJ2-1; V gene: TRBV12-3/TRBV12-4; CDR3 protein: CASSPSPAGRRNEQFF
J gene: TRBJ2-2; V gene: TRBV6-1; CDR3 protein: CAGRQGALLNTGELFF
J gene: TRBJ2-2; V gene: TRBV11-2; CDR3 protein: CASSSQGAPGELFF
J gene: TRBJ2-5; V gene: TRBV9; CDR3 protein: CASSVGGANGGETQYF
J gene: TRBJ2-1; V gene: TRBV2; CDR3 protein: CASKEASGNYNEQFF
J gene: TRBJ1-3; V gene: TRBV2; CDR3 protein: CASSETGRGSGNTIYF
J gene: TRBJ1-1; V gene: TRBV12-3/TRBV12-4; CDR3 protein: CASSKGLLNTEAFF
J gene: TRBJ1-1; V gene: TRBV20-1; CDR3 protein: CSASVPLNTEAFF
J gene: TRBJ1-5; V gene: TRBV20-1; CDR3 protein: CSASDGGRQPQHF
J gene: TRBJ1-5; V gene: TRBV11-2; CDR3 protein: CASSLEPNQPQHF
J gene: TRBJ2-3; V gene: TRBV7-2; CDR3 protein: CASGLAGGPDTQYF
J gene: TRBJ2-1; V gene: TRBV20-1; CDR3 protein: CSARTGTSGDNEQFF
J gene: TRBJ2-6; V gene: TRBV7-2; CDR3 protein: CASSLLGISGANVLTF
J gene: TRBJ2-6; V gene: TRBV19; CDR3 protein: CASSGRSNSGANVLTF
J gene: TRBJ2-2; V gene: TRBV29-1; CDR3 protein: CSFRTSGDTGELFF
J gene: TRBJ2-7; V gene: TRBV24-1; CDR3 protein: CATLHRGNEQYF
J gene: TRBJ1-5; V gene: TRBV6-5; CDR3 protein: CASSSGGGTLYQPQHF